This TCR beta chain appears in the sequencing data of a study of T cells in Graves' hyperthyroidism and ophthalmopathy. Looking at the study overall: The authors collected peripheral blood at initial diagnosis, before any treatment. Findings and limits, study-wide: Among clonotypes expanded in thyroid above 0.001, most were also found in blood.

In the case of this clonotype: Its antigen is currently unknown.

Trimming shortened V by 3 bases and J by 2 bases, and 14 bases separated the two germline ends. The CDR3 consists of 15 residues. The V gene's germline CDR1 is SGHVS and CDR2 FQNEAQ. Patients were excluded for uncontrolled infection, other autoimmune disease, pregnancy or lactation. The source of the PBMCs was less than 12 ml of fresh peripheral blood. TCR beta CDR3 region amplification was performed from RNA transcripts. A set of HTBI primers served as the primers for a first-round RT-PCR of the TCR CDR3. TCRdb re-called the multiplex PCR reads through MiXCR, storing one row per CDR3 protein. The sample yields under 650,000 distinct CDR3 sequences, roughly 15% seen once.

The TCR originated in a woman aged 25 to 39 with Graves' hyperthyroidism. The sample comprised blood. The J gene is TRBJ2-7, the V gene TRBV7-8; D is possibly TRBD1 (5 bases). The CDR3 region is CASSFSGVGPYEQYF. In DNA form, the CDR3 reads TGTGCCAGCAGCTTTTCAGGAGTGGGGCCCTACGAGCAGTACTTC.